The entry below gives a single TCR beta chain sequence along with its context. Antigen unknown. The data derive from a study of identifying expanded T cells in peripheral blood. Study-level results: Over about two and four weeks, about 15 and 19 clones changed, versus around 1.3 between replicates.

Sequencing was performed with immunoSEQ multiplex PCR; in TCRdb, only in-frame clones are kept and a portion is missing. The sample consists of around 82,000 clones, over 80% of them appearing once. The ends were cut back, 1 base at V and 4 bases at J, with 4 bases in the middle. The CDR3 is made up of 13 amino acids. Germline CDR1 is LNHDA and CDR2 is SQIVND (reference sequence). The chain uses TRBV19 and TRBJ2-2; unclear D gene. This receptor was taken from a person aged 18 to 69 in good health. The sample taken for sequencing was blood. In nucleotides, the CDR3 is TGTGCCAGTAGTATAGGGGTCACCGGGGAGCTGTTTTTT. As protein: CASSIGVTGELFF. Full variable domain (rest looked up from reference TRBV19 and TRBJ2-2): DGGITQSPKYLFRKEGQNVTLSCEQNLNHDAMYWYRQDPGQGLRLIYYSQIVNDFQKGDIAEGYSVSREKKESFPLTVTSAQKNPTAFYLCASSIGVTGELFFGEGSRLTVL.